The source of this T cell receptor beta chain is a study of blood T cell repertoires in COVID-19. Study at large: Whether acute or convalescent, the COVID-19 samples came from the United States, Italy and Spain. Nucleic acid was either cDNA or gDNA, and it came from T cells, B-cell-depleted T cells, or PBMCs.

The method was immunoSEQ multiplex PCR; TCRdb's version includes in-frame clones alone and lacks a portion of them. The sample gives over 120,000 clones, 75% to 90% of which show up once; about 11% is in the top ten. Participant-reported clinical history was the basis for cohort assignment. What the recovered Cohort 3 donors had was two negative PCRs, clearance, or symptom resolution. Losses at the gene ends were 6 bases for V and 6 bases for J; bases not matched to a gene: 18. The CDR3 runs 18 residues. CDR1 is LNHDA and CDR2 is SQIVND in the germline V gene (reference sequence). The chain couples TRBV19 to TRBJ2-1; 9 bases fit TRBD1. The receptor comes from a man aged 55 to 70 who had recovered from COVID-19. Input material: PBMCs or T cells enriched from blood (not recorded which). Here the CDR3 DNA reads TGTGCCAGTAGGGATCCCGGGACAGGGATCGGGCGCCCCAATGAGCAGTTCTTC. Protein sequence: CASRDPGTGIGRPNEQFF.